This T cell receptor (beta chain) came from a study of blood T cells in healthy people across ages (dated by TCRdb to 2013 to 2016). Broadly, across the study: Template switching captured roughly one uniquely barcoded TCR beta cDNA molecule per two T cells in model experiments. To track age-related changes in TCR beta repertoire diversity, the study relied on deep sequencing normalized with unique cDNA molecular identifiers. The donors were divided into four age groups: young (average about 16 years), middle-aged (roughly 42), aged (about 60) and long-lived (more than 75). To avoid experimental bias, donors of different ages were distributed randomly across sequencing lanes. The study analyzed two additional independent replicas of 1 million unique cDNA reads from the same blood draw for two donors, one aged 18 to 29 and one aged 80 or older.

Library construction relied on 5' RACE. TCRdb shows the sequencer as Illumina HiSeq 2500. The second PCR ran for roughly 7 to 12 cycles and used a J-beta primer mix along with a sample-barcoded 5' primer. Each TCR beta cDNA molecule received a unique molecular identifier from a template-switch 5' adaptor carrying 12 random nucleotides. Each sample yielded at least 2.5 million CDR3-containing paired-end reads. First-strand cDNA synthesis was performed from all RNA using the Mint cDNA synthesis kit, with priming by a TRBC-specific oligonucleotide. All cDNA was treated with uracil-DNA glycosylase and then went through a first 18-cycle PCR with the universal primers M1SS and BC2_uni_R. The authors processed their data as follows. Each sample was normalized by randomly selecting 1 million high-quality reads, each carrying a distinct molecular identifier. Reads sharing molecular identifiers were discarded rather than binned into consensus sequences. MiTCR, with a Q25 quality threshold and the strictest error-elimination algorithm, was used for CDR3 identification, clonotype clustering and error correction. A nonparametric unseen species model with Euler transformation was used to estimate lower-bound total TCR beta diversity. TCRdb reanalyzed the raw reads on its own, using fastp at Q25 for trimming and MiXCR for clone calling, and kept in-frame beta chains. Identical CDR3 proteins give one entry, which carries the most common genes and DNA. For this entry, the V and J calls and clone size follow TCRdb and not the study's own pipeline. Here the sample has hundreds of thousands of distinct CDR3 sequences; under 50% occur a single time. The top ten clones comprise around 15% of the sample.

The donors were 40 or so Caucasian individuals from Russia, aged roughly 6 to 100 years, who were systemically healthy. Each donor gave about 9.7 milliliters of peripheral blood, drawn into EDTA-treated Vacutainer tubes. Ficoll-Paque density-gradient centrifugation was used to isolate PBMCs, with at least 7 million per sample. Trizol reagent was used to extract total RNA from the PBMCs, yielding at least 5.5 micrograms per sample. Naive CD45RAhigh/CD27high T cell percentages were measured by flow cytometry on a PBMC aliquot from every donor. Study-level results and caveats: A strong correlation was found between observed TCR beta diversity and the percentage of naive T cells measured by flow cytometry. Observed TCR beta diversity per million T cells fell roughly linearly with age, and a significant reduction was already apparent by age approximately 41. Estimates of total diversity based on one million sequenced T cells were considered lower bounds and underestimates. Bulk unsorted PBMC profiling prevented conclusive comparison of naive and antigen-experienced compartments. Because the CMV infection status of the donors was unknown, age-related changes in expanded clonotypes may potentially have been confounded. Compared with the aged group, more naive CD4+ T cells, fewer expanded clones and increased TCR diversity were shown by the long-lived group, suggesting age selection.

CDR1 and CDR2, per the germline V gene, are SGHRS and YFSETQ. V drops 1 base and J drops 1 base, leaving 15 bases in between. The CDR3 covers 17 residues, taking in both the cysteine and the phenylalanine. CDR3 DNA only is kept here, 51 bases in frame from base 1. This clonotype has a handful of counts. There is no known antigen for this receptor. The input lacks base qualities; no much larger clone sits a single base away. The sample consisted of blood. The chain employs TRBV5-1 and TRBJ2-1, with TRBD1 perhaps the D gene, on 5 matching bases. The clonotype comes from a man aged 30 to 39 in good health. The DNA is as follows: TGCGCCAGCAGCTTGACCCAGGGTGCCCTATCCTACAATGAGCAGTTCTTC. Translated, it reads CASSLTQGALSYNEQFF.